The rows below give T cell receptor beta chains drawn from one sample of a study of blood T cells in healthy people across ages. MiXCR, applied by TCRdb to the 5' RACE reads, yields one record per CDR3 protein. The sample yields hundreds of thousands of distinct CDR3 sequences, more than 40% seen once. Material: blood. The source is a woman aged 55 to 70 in good health. The CDR3 runs from the conserved cysteine through the conserved F or W. Fields, in order: J gene, V gene, D gene, clone size, CDR3 DNA, CDR3 protein. A D gene is named only where the DNA matches it firmly. A row's size may be missing; if present it is once, few, many or a size class.

j_gene: TRBJ2-1; v_gene: TRBV7-2; d_gene: TRBD2; abundance: -; CDR3nt: TGTGCCAGCAGTTTTAGAAGGTCTCTAGCGGGGGGGGAGGGCTACAATGAGCAGTTCTTC; CDR3aa: CASSFRRSLAGGEGYNEQFF
j_gene: TRBJ2-3; v_gene: TRBV7-3; d_gene: TRBD2; abundance: -; CDR3nt: TGCGCCAGCAGCTCCGGCCGGCGGGGGGGCACAGATACGCAGTATTTT; CDR3aa: CASSSGRRGGTDTQYF
j_gene: TRBJ2-7; v_gene: TRBV20-1; d_gene: -; abundance: -; CDR3nt: TGCAGTGCTAGAGAAGCCTCCTACGAGCAGTACTTC; CDR3aa: CSAREASYEQYF
j_gene: TRBJ1-1; v_gene: TRBV7-3; d_gene: -; abundance: -; CDR3nt: TGTGCCAGCAGCTTAACTCCCCCCACTGAAGCTTTCTTT; CDR3aa: CASSLTPPTEAFF
j_gene: TRBJ2-3; v_gene: TRBV5-1; d_gene: -; abundance: many; CDR3nt: TGCGCCAGCAGCCCTAGGGACCCAGGCACAGATACGCAGTATTTT; CDR3aa: CASSPRDPGTDTQYF
j_gene: TRBJ2-3; v_gene: TRBV3-1; d_gene: -; abundance: once; CDR3nt: TGTGCCAGCGGGGGGGGGCGGACGCAGTATTTT; CDR3aa: CASGGGRTQYF
j_gene: TRBJ1-2; v_gene: TRBV9; d_gene: -; abundance: -; CDR3nt: -; CDR3aa: CAGSRQGTVPNYGCTF
j_gene: TRBJ2-5; v_gene: TRBV7-3; d_gene: -; abundance: -; CDR3nt: TGTGCCAGCAGCTTAATGGGGCTAGATAAAAGGAATGAGCAGTACTTC; CDR3aa: CASSLMGLDKRNEQYF
j_gene: TRBJ2-5; v_gene: TRBV5-1; d_gene: -; abundance: few; CDR3nt: TGCGCCAGCAGCTTGCTGGGGGGCGACCAAGAGACCCAGTACTTC; CDR3aa: CASSLLGGDQETQYF
j_gene: TRBJ2-4; v_gene: TRBV5-1; d_gene: TRBD2; abundance: -; CDR3nt: TGCGCCAGCAGCTCGGGACTAGCGGGAGGAGGCATTCAGTACTTC; CDR3aa: CASSSGLAGGGIQYF
j_gene: TRBJ2-3; v_gene: TRBV20-1; d_gene: TRBD2; abundance: -; CDR3nt: TGCCGTGCTAGAGAGACTAGCGGGAGGAGTGGTGCAGATACGCAGTATTTT; CDR3aa: CRARETSGRSGADTQYF
j_gene: TRBJ2-5; v_gene: TRBV15; d_gene: -; abundance: few; CDR3nt: TGTGCCACCAGCAGAGATGGCAGAGGAGAGACCCAGTACTTC; CDR3aa: CATSRDGRGETQYF
j_gene: TRBJ2-3; v_gene: TRBV11-2; d_gene: -; abundance: -; CDR3nt: TGTGCCAGCAGCTTAGATTCCAGCGGGACAGATACGCAGTATTTT; CDR3aa: CASSLDSSGTDTQYF
j_gene: TRBJ2-4; v_gene: TRBV7-2; d_gene: -; abundance: -; CDR3nt: TGTGCCAGCAGCTTAGGGGCGGGACCCAAAAACATTCAGTACTTC; CDR3aa: CASSLGAGPKNIQYF
j_gene: TRBJ1-1; v_gene: TRBV4-3; d_gene: TRBD1; abundance: -; CDR3nt: TGCGCCAGCAGCCAATACGGCGACAGGGGGTTCACTGAAGCTTTCTTT; CDR3aa: CASSQYGDRGFTEAFF
j_gene: TRBJ1-2; v_gene: TRBV7-2; d_gene: -; abundance: many; CDR3nt: TGTGCCATAAACAGGGTAGATGACTATGGCTACACCTTC; CDR3aa: CAINRVDDYGYTF
j_gene: TRBJ2-7; v_gene: TRBV28; d_gene: -; abundance: few; CDR3nt: TGTGCCAGCTTAGCCGTGGGGGAGACCTACGAGCAGTACTTC; CDR3aa: CASLAVGETYEQYF
j_gene: TRBJ2-1; v_gene: TRBV27; d_gene: -; abundance: few; CDR3nt: TGTGCCAGCAGTTTATATGGGAGAACCTACAATGAGCAGTTCTTC; CDR3aa: CASSLYGRTYNEQFF
j_gene: TRBJ2-7; v_gene: TRBV21-1; d_gene: -; abundance: -; CDR3nt: TGTGCCAGCGCCCTTTCGTCGACGGTTTCCTACGAGCAGTACTTC; CDR3aa: CASALSSTVSYEQYF
j_gene: TRBJ1-1; v_gene: TRBV28; d_gene: -; abundance: -; CDR3nt: TGTGCCAGCAACGGGGCGACTGAAGCTTTCTTT; CDR3aa: CASNGATEAFF
j_gene: TRBJ2-1; v_gene: TRBV7-2; d_gene: TRBD2; abundance: -; CDR3nt: TGTGCCAGCAGCTTACTAGCGGGAAATATAAATGAGCAGTTCTTC; CDR3aa: CASSLLAGNINEQFF
j_gene: TRBJ2-5; v_gene: TRBV9; d_gene: -; abundance: -; CDR3nt: TGTGCCAGCAGCGTGGCCTCCCAAGAGACCCAGTACTTC; CDR3aa: CASSVASQETQYF
j_gene: TRBJ2-1; v_gene: TRBV7-2; d_gene: -; abundance: few; CDR3nt: TGTGCCAGCAGCTTAGAGTCCGGGATCAATGAGCAGTTCTTC; CDR3aa: CASSLESGINEQFF
j_gene: TRBJ2-3; v_gene: TRBV20-1; d_gene: TRBD2; abundance: -; CDR3nt: TGCAGTGCTGTAGCTCTAGGGGCAGATAGCGGGACCGGCACAGATACGCAGTATTTT; CDR3aa: CSAVALGADSGTGTDTQYF
j_gene: TRBJ2-1; v_gene: TRBV27; d_gene: -; abundance: -; CDR3nt: TGTGCCAGCAGAAACCAGCAGGGGTTCAAGCAGTTCTTC; CDR3aa: CASRNQQGFKQFF
j_gene: TRBJ1-2; v_gene: TRBV21-1; d_gene: -; abundance: -; CDR3nt: TGTGCCAGCAGCAAACAGCAGGGTCTATCGCACTATGGCTACACCTTC; CDR3aa: CASSKQQGLSHYGYTF
j_gene: TRBJ2-1; v_gene: TRBV12-3/TRBV12-4; d_gene: TRBD2; abundance: few; CDR3nt: TGTGCCAGCAGTTGGGGACTAGCGACATACAATGAGCAGTTCTTC; CDR3aa: CASSWGLATYNEQFF
j_gene: TRBJ2-5; v_gene: TRBV6-5; d_gene: -; abundance: -; CDR3nt: TGTGCCAGCTCAAGGGGGACAAACGAGGCCCAAGAGACCCAGTACTTC; CDR3aa: CASSRGTNEAQETQYF
j_gene: TRBJ2-4; v_gene: TRBV3-1; d_gene: TRBD1; abundance: -; CDR3nt: TGTGCCAGCAGCCAAGCCGGGACAGGGAGAACTTTAGCCAAAAACATTCAGTACTTC; CDR3aa: CASSQAGTGRTLAKNIQYF
j_gene: TRBJ1-2; v_gene: TRBV7-2; d_gene: -; abundance: few; CDR3nt: TGTGCCAGCAGCACTAGTTCGAACGGCTACACCTTC; CDR3aa: CASSTSSNGYTF
j_gene: TRBJ1-2; v_gene: TRBV7-2; d_gene: -; abundance: -; CDR3nt: TGTGCCAGCAGCTTAGTCGCACGGCAGACTAACTATGGCTACACCTTC; CDR3aa: CASSLVARQTNYGYTF
j_gene: TRBJ2-5; v_gene: TRBV18; d_gene: -; abundance: few; CDR3nt: TGTGCCAGCTCACCGGTGGGATCTGGGGAGACCCAGTACTTC; CDR3aa: CASSPVGSGETQYF
j_gene: TRBJ1-1; v_gene: TRBV5-1; d_gene: TRBD1; abundance: few; CDR3nt: TGCGCCAGCAGCGGCCGGGACAGGGCAGGGGTGAACACTGAAGCTTTCTTT; CDR3aa: CASSGRDRAGVNTEAFF
j_gene: TRBJ2-4; v_gene: TRBV20-1; d_gene: -; abundance: -; CDR3nt: TGCAGTGCTAGAGGACCGCATCAGGGGGAGGTCAAAAACATTCAGTACTTC; CDR3aa: CSARGPHQGEVKNIQYF